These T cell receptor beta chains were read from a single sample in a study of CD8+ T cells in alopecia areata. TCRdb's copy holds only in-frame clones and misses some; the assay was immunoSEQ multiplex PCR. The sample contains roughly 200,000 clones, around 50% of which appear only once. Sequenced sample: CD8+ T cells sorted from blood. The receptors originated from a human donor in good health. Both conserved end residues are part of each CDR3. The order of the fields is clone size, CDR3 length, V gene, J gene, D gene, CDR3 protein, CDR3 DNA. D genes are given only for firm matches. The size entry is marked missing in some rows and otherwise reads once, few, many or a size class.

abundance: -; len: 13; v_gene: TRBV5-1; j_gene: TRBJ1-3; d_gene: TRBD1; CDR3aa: CASSLGQEPTIYF; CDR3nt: TGCGCCAGCAGCCTCGGACAGGAGCCCACCATATATTTT
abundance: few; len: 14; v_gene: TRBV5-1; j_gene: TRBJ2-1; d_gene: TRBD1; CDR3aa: CASSGTDSYNEQFF; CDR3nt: TGCGCCAGCAGCGGGACAGACTCCTACAATGAGCAGTTCTTC
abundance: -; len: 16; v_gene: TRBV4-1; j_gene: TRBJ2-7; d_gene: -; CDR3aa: CASSQDPTASSYEQYF; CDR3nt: TGCGCCAGCAGCCAAGATCCGACAGCGAGCTCCTACGAGCAGTACTTC
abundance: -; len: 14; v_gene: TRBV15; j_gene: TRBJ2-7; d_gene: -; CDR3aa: CATSSGRSSYEQYF; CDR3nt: TGTGCCACCAGCAGTGGCAGGAGCTCCTACGAGCAGTACTTC
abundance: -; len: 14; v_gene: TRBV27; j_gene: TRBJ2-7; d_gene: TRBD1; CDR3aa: CASSGGTGAYEQYF; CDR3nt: TGTGCCAGCAGCGGAGGGACAGGGGCCTACGAGCAGTACTTC
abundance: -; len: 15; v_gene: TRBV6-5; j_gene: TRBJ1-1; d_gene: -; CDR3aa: CASSYSKAGNFDAFF; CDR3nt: TGTGCCAGCAGTTACTCGAAAGCGGGCAATTTCGACGCTTTCTTT
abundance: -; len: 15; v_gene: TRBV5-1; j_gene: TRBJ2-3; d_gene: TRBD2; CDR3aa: CASRQSGALGDTQYF; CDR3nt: TGCGCCAGCAGACAAAGCGGGGCCCTCGGGGATACGCAGTATTTT
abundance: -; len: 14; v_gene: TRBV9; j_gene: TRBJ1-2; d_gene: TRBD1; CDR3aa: CASSVDLGGHGYTF; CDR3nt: TGTGCCAGCAGCGTAGACCTAGGGGGCCACGGCTACACCTTC
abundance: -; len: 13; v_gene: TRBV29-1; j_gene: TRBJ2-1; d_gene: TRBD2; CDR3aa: CSEVAGAYNEQFF; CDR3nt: TGCAGCGAGGTAGCGGGGGCCTACAATGAGCAGTTCTTC
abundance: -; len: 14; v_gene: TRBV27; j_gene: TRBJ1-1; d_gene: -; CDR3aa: CASSFGQPNAEAFF; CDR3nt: TGTGCCAGCAGTTTTGGGCAACCGAACGCTGAAGCTTTCTTT
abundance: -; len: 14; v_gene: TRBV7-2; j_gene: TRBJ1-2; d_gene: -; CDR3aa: CASSPGGTTYGYTF; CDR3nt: TGTGCCAGCAGCCCCGGGGGGACAACCTATGGCTACACCTTC
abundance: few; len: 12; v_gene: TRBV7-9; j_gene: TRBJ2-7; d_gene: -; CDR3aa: CASGTTISEQYF; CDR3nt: TGTGCCAGCGGAACTACTATTTCCGAGCAGTACTTC
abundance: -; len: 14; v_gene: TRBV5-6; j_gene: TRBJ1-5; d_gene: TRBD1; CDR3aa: CASSFGTGNQPQHF; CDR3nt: TGTGCCAGCAGCTTCGGGACAGGCAATCAGCCCCAGCATTTT
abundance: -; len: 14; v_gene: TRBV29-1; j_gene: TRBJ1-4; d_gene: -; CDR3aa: CSASGQGSSEKLFF; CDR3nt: TGCAGCGCATCGGGCCAGGGGTCGAGTGAAAAACTGTTTTTT
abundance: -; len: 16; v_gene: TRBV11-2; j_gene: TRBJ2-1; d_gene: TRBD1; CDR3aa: CASIQGARGISDEQFF; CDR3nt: TGTGCCAGCATCCAGGGGGCCAGGGGGATATCGGATGAGCAGTTCTTC
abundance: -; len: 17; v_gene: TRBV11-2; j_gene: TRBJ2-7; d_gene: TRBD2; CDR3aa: CASSLGSGGTFSYEQYF; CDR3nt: TGTGCCAGCAGCTTAGGCAGCGGGGGGACGTTCTCCTACGAGCAGTACTTC
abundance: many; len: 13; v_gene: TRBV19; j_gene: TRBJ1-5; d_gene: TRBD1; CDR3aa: CASSTGGEQPQHF; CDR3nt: TGTGCCAGTAGCACAGGGGGGGAGCAGCCCCAGCATTTT
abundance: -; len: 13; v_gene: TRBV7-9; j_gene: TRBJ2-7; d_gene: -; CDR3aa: CASSWQVSYGQYF; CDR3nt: TGTGCCAGCAGCTGGCAGGTGTCCTACGGGCAGTACTTC
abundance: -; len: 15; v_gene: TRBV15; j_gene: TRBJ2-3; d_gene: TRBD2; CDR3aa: CATSSPREATDTQYF; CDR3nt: TGTGCCACCAGCTCACCCCGGGAGGCTACAGATACGCAGTATTTT
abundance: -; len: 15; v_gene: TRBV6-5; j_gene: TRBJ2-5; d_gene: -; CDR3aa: CASRRHGSTAETQYF; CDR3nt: TGTGCCAGCAGACGACATGGCAGTACAGCCGAGACCCAGTACTTC
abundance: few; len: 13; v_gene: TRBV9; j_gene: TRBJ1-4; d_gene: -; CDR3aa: CASSGRDGEKLFF; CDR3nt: TGTGCCAGCAGCGGCCGGGACGGTGAAAAACTGTTTTTT
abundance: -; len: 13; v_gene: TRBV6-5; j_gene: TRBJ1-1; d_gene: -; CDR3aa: CASTETANTEAFF; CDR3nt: TGTGCCAGCACCGAAACTGCGAACACTGAAGCTTTCTTT
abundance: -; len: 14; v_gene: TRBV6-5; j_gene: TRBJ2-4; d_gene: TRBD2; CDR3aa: CASRPLAGGDIQYF; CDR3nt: TGTGCCAGCAGACCGCTAGCGGGGGGGGACATTCAGTACTTC
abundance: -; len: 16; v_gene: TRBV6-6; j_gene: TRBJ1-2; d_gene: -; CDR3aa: CASSYSVGGQPYGYTF; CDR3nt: TGTGCCAGCAGTTACTCTGTCGGGGGACAACCCTATGGCTACACCTTC
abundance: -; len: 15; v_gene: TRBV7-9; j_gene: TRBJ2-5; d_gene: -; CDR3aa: CASSLAQGWGETQYF; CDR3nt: TGTGCCAGCAGCTTAGCGCAGGGATGGGGAGAGACCCAGTACTTC
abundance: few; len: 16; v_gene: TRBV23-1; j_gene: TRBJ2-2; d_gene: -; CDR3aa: CASSRRGRNTTGELFF; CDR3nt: TGCGCCAGCAGCCGCAGGGGGAGGAACACGACCGGGGAGCTGTTTTTT
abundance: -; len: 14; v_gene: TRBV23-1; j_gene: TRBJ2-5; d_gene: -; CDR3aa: CASSQSGDRGTQYF; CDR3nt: TGCGCCAGCAGTCAATCAGGCGACAGAGGGACCCAGTACTTC
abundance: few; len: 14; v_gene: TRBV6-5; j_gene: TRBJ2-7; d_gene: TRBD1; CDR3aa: CASSPGQGIYEQYF; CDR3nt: TGTGCCAGCAGCCCCGGACAGGGCATCTACGAGCAGTACTTC
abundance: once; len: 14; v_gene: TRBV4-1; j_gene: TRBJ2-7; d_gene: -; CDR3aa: CASSPGDGPYEQYF; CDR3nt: TGCGCCAGCAGCCCCGGGGACGGCCCCTACGAGCAGTACTTC
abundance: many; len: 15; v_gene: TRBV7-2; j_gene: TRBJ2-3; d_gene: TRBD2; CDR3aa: CASSLSGGAEDTQYF; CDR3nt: TGTGCCAGCAGCCTAAGCGGGGGGGCCGAAGATACGCAGTATTTT
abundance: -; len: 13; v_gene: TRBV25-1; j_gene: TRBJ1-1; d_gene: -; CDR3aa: CASSEWGNTEAFF; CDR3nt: TGTGCCAGCAGTGAATGGGGGAACACTGAAGCTTTCTTT
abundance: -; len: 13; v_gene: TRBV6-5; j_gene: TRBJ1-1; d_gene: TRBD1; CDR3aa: CASSLGQGTEAFF; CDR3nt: TGTGCCAGCAGTTTAGGACAGGGCACTGAAGCTTTCTTT
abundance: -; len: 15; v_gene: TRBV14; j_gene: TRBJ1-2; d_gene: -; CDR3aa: CASSPVTPGVNGYTF; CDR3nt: TGTGCCAGCAGCCCGGTCACACCAGGGGTGAACGGCTACACCTTC
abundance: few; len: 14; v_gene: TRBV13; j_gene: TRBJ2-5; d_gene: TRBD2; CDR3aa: CASSLELARQTQYF; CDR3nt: TGTGCCAGCAGCTTAGAACTAGCGAGGCAGACCCAGTACTTC
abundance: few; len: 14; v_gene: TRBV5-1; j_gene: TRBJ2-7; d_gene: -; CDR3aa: CASSSGIGTYEQYF; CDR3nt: TGCGCCAGCAGCTCTGGAATAGGCACCTACGAGCAGTACTTC
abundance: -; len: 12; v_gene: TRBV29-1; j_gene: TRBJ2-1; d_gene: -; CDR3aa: CSVTVVDNEQFF; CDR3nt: TGCAGCGTTACAGTTGTAGACAATGAGCAGTTCTTC
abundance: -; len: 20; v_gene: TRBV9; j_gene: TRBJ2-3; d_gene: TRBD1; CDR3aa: CASSVVPDRVLTSSTDTQYF; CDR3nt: TGTGCCAGCAGCGTAGTACCGGACAGGGTCCTTACTTCTAGCACAGATACGCAGTATTTT
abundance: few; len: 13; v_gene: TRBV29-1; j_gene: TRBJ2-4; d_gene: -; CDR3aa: CSVVWSDKNIQYF; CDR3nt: TGCAGCGTTGTATGGAGCGACAAAAACATTCAGTACTTC
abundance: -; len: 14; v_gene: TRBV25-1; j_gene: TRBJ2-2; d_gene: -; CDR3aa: CASTWGRDTGELFF; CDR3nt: TGTGCCAGCACCTGGGGCCGGGACACCGGGGAGCTGTTTTTT
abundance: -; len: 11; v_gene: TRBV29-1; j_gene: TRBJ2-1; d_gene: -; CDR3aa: CSVYLGNEQFF; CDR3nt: TGCAGCGTTTACCTCGGGAATGAGCAGTTCTTC
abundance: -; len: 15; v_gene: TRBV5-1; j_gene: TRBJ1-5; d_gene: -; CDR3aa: CASSPIGGSNQPQHF; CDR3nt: TGCGCCAGCAGCCCGATAGGGGGTAGCAATCAGCCCCAGCATTTT
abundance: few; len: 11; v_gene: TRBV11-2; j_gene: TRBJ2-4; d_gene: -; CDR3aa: CAAQVAGIQYF; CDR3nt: TGTGCTGCCCAGGTTGCCGGCATTCAGTACTTC